This T cell receptor (beta chain) was observed in a study of CD8 T cells in Susac syndrome. The germline gives CDR1 SQVTM, CDR2 ANQGSEA. The CDR3 consists of 13 residues. The germline V and J ends were trimmed by 7 bases and 0 bases, with 10 bases remaining between them. Random hexamers were used to reverse transcribe an amount of about 0.45 to 1 ug RNA. From the immunoSEQ multiplex PCR reads, TCRdb called clonotypes with MiXCR, one entry per CDR3 protein. This table has under 200,000 distinct CDR3 sequences, 94% appearing once. The sequence derives from a human donor with Susac syndrome. The rearrangement uses TRBV29-1 and TRBJ2-1, with D maybe TRBD2 (6 bases). The sample consisted of CD4+ T cells from PBMCs. The CDR3 here is CSGGDGSYNEQFF. Here the CDR3 DNA reads TGCAGCGGGGGGGACGGCTCCTACAATGAGCAGTTCTTC.